This TCR beta chain emerged from a study of blood T cell repertoires in COVID-19. Study-level background: COVID-19 samples from acute and convalescent phases originated in the United States, Italy and Spain. In each case, the material was cDNA or gDNA derived from T cells, B-cell-depleted T cells, or PBMCs.

Germline CDR1 is MNHEY and CDR2 is SVGAGI. The germline V and J ends were trimmed by 0 bases and 5 bases, with 16 bases remaining between them. This CDR3 contains 16 residues. Original methodology: Estimated nucleated cell counts came from reference gene primer amplification. Profiled with immunoSEQ multiplex PCR; TCRdb holds only in-frame clones, not every one. V, J and clone size are taken as reported in that table, and D and trimming were inferred from the DNA itself. The sample includes about 300,000 clones, 70% to 90% of them seen just once. The sequence was collected from a man aged 70-80 years with acute or convalescent COVID-19. Sequencing was done on a sample of peripheral blood. V gene TRBV6-5 combines with J gene TRBJ2-5; perhaps TRBD2 as D (6 bases). In nucleotides, the CDR3 is TGTGCCAGCAGTTACTCCAGTCGACTAGTGGGCGAGACCCAGTACTTC. Translated: CASSYSSRLVGETQYF.